These T cell receptor beta chains were read from a single sample in a study of metastatic and nonmetastatic thyroid tumors. MiXCR reprocessed the PCR reads for TCRdb. Of fewer than 15,000 clones in the sample, approximately 32% were seen once. The specimen sequenced was tumor tissue. These receptors were collected from a male donor with papillary thyroid cancer or a benign thyroid nodule (not recorded which). Some clones in this sample may be carry-over from other donors' samples. CDR3s include the opening cysteine and the closing phenylalanine or tryptophan. D genes are given only for firm matches. Expanded clones get a size class; other rows say once, few or many, or leave the size out.

>TRBJ2-7|-|TRBV7-9|-
TGTGACAGGGCCAGGGCGGTCTACGAGCAGTACTTC
CDRARAVYEQYF
>TRBJ1-4|few|TRBV30|-
TGTGCCTGGAGTGTACTAAGGGAAAAACTGTTTTTT
CAWSVLREKLFF
>TRBJ2-7|-|TRBV5-1|TRBD1
TGCGCCAGCAGCTTACAGCGGGACAGGGGGGAGCAGTACTTC
CASSLQRDRGEQYF
>TRBJ2-7|few|TRBV28|-
TGTGCCAGCAGTTTAACGCAGGCGAGACGCGAGCAGTACTTC
CASSLTQARREQYF
>TRBJ2-5|many|TRBV11-2|-
TGTGCCAGCAGCTCCGCGGGGCCCGACTGGGGAGAGACCCAGTACTTC
CASSSAGPDWGETQYF
>TRBJ2-1|-|TRBV20-1|TRBD2
TGCAGTGCCACCACCAATGAGGGGAGGGGTGAGCAGCTCTTC
CSATTNEGRGEQLF
>TRBJ2-7|-|TRBV5-1|-
TGCGCCAGCAGCTTAGGGTGGATGAGCGAGCAGTACTTC
CASSLGWMSEQYF
>TRBJ2-5|few|TRBV6-1|TRBD2
TGTGCCAGCAGCTCGAAGACTAGCGCCCAAGAGACCCAGTACTTC
CASSSKTSAQETQYF
>TRBJ2-7|-|TRBV6-1|TRBD1
TGTGCCAGCAGTCGGACAGGGACCTCCTACGAGCAGTACTTC
CASSRTGTSYEQYF
>TRBJ2-5|medium-sized|TRBV25-1|-
TGTGCCAGCAGCGCCTGGGAGACCCAGTACTTC
CASSAWETQYF